This TCR beta chain originates from a study of blood T cell dynamics during melanoma immunotherapy. Overall study context: Metastatic melanoma patients received first-line pembrolizumab or nivolumab plus ipilimumab.

Each bulk PBMC sample had about 350 ng DNA loaded. Data came from immunoSEQ multiplex PCR; TCRdb stores just in-frame clones and leaves some out. The table shows under 7,500 clones, with just over 85% occurring only once. On this clone: Antigen unknown.

Time point described: pre-treatment baseline. Study-wide results and limits: It remained unknown if the driving T cell clones were melanoma-specific.

The CDR3 is 14 amino acids. With 2 bases removed from V and 1 base from J, the gap between germline ends came to 5 bases. Germline loops: CDR1 SGHTA, CDR2 FQGTGA. The specimen comprised blood, sampled from a patient treated with checkpoint blockade. This receptor was taken from a human donor with melanoma. J is TRBJ2-2 and V is TRBV7-3; D is unclear. The DNA of the CDR3 is TGTGCCAGCAGCTTAGGGCGGAACACCGGGGAGCTGTTTTTT. Translating it yields CASSLGRNTGELFF.